One T cell receptor (beta chain) is described in this entry. Assay used: immunoSEQ multiplex PCR; TCRdb lists only in-frame clones, some missing. The sample has roughly 350,000 clones, approximately 81% seen once. The V gene's germline CDR1 is SGDLS and CDR2 YYNGEE. V was trimmed by 3 bases and J by 4 bases, leaving 19 bases between them. This CDR3 is built from 16 residues. This entry belongs to a study of blood T cell repertoires in COVID-19. The chain couples TRBV9 to TRBJ1-2, with a weak D call TRBD1 (6 bases). Sequencing was carried out using peripheral blood. The TCR was taken from a young woman with acute or convalescent COVID-19. In DNA, the CDR3 is TGTGCCAGCAGCGCAGGAGACCAGGGGTTCGGCTATGGCTACACCTTC. It translates to CASSAGDQGFGYGYTF.